Below, 16 T cell receptor beta chains from the same sample are listed, as sequenced in a study of shared clonotypes between healthy human individuals (dated by TCRdb to 2019 to 2021). The library was produced with the immunoSEQ multiplex PCR assay. In TCRdb, the immuneACCESS table is reduced to in-frame sequences with V and J assigned. These tables do not hold every clone; where another copy was compared, an unresolved V gene accounts for under half, and the others remain unexplained. Counted in this sample were 2,500,000 or so clones; around 93% of them appeared once. The ten largest account for more than 0.35% of the sample. Sample: naive CD4+ T cells from PBMCs. The meaning of the sample's cell subset or site label: CD45RA+ positively selected. The receptor source for this set is a man in his late teens or twenties in good health. Some clones in this sample may be carry-over from other donors' samples.

The J gene is TRBJ1-2, the V gene TRBV5-1, with D hard to call. The CDR3 has 16 residues. Trimming removed 4 bases from V and 8 bases from J, with 24 bases in between. Germline CDR1 SGHRS, CDR2 YFSETQ. CDR3 protein: CASSLGGRTVDLGYTF. CDR3 nucleotides: TGCGCCAGCAGCCTGGGAGGCCGGACCGTAGACTTGGGCTACACCTTC.

There are a few counts of this clone. The CDR3 region has the DNA TGTGCCAGCCTGCCCTCGTATAGCAATCAGCCCCAGCATTTT. It specifies CASLPSYSNQPQHF. V is TRBV7-9 and J is TRBJ1-5; D is unresolved. V was pared by 8 bases and J by 0 bases, with 11 bases between. Germline V CDR1 and CDR2: SEHNR, FQNEAQ (reference sequence). The CDR3 has 14 residues.

This chain connects TRBV5-1 to TRBJ1-1; TRBD1 is a possible D gene (6 bases). CDR3 length: 15 amino acids. From germline, CDR1 is SGHRS and CDR2 YFSETQ. V lost 5 bases and J lost 0, with 14 bases in between. CDR3 in DNA: TGCGCCAGCAGTAAAGTCAGGGGCATGAACACTGAAGCTTTCTTT. Translated, it gives CASSKVRGMNTEAFF.

The chain uses TRBV7-2 and TRBJ2-1; D call uncertain. Deletions cut 0 bases from V and 9 bases from J, with 12 bases between. Germline V gene data show CDR1 as SGHTA and CDR2 as FQGNSA. The CDR3 has 14 residues. CDR3 residues: CASSLALWLSEQFF. Here the CDR3 DNA reads TGTGCCAGCAGCTTAGCGCTCTGGCTTAGTGAGCAGTTCTTC.

V and J are TRBV28 and TRBJ2-1; tentatively, D is TRBD1 (6 bases). The V end lost 8 bases, the J end lost 11 bases, and 22 bases lay between the germline ends. The length of the CDR3 is 14 residues. Per germline, CDR1 MDHEN and CDR2 SYDVKM. CDR3 DNA sequence: TGTGCCAGCCGGGTCCCAGGACAGCACCTAAAGCAGTTCTTC. Translated: CASRVPGQHLKQFF.

The rearrangement joins TRBV7-9 to TRBJ1-6; D gene ambiguous. V gave up 2 bases and J gave up 8 bases, with 7 bases separating them. CDR1 is SEHNR and CDR2 is FQNEAQ in the germline V gene (reference sequence). CDR3 length equals 13 residues. This CDR3 reads CASSLFEDSPLHF. CDR3 bases: TGTGCCAGCAGCTTATTTGAGGATTCACCCCTCCACTTT.

The chain links TRBV7-2 to TRBJ2-1; the match to TRBD2 covers 7 bases. Germline lookup yields CDR1 SGHTA and CDR2 FQGNSA. J gave up 7 bases and V 6 bases, and 12 bases lay outside the gene matches. The CDR3 runs to 15 residues. The DNA of the CDR3 is TGTGCCAGCAGACCAGCCGGGACTAACCGAAATGAGCAGTTCTTC. Translating gives CASRPAGTNRNEQFF.

The J gene is TRBJ1-1, the V gene TRBV2; the D gene is possibly TRBD1 (6 bases). Trimming cost V 6 bases and J 4 bases, with 15 bases left between them. The CDR3 is 14 amino acids. Germline CDR1 and CDR2: SNHLY and FYNNEI. CDR3 sequence reads: CASSKEGGGTEAFF. The CDR3 nucleotides read TGTGCCAGCAGCAAGGAGGGGGGAGGCACTGAAGCTTTCTTT.

The chain joins TRBV29-1 to TRBJ1-2, with 8 bases fitting TRBD1. Trimming cost V 1 base and J 2 bases; bases outside gene matches: 9. Germline loops: CDR1 SQVTM, CDR2 ANQGSEA. CDR3 size: 16 residues. CDR3 DNA: TGCAGCGTTGAAGTCACAGGGGGAGAGCGCAACTATGGCTACACCTTC. It encodes CSVEVTGGERNYGYTF.

The rearrangement uses TRBV14 and TRBJ1-2; 7 positions agree with TRBD1. The trim removed 4 bases at V and 1 base at J, leaving 12 bases unmatched. Germline CDR1 is SGHDN and CDR2 is FVKESK. The CDR3 extends over 17 amino acids. The CDR3 DNA reads as TGTGCCAGCAGCCCAGGGGGGGCCCGCGTTTATAACTATGGCTACACCTTC. Protein product: CASSPGGARVYNYGYTF.

The V call is TRBV5-4, the J call TRBJ2-7; D perhaps matches TRBD2 (6 bases). V shed 1 base and J shed 6 bases, with 14 bases lying between them. CDR3 length: 14 residues. Germline lookup yields CDR1 SGHNT and CDR2 YYREEE (reference sequence). Here the CDR3 reads CASSLLRDGVEQYF. The CDR3 region has the DNA TGTGCCAGCAGCTTGTTGCGGGACGGGGTCGAGCAGTACTTC.

On this clone: This CDR3 is also generated by other DNA sequences in the sample. V gene TRBV30 combines with J gene TRBJ1-4; no clear D gene. The CDR3 covers 13 residues. With 1 base removed from V and 5 bases from J, the gap between germline ends came to 8 bases. Germline assignment: CDR1 GTSNPN and CDR2 SVGIG (reference sequence). This CDR3 reads CAWSGGYNEKLFF. As DNA, the CDR3 is TGTGCCTGGAGTGGCGGCTACAATGAAAAACTGTTTTTT.

This clone was counted once. The gene calls are TRBV19 and TRBJ2-6; TRBD2 matches at 8 bases. V was clipped by 4 bases and J by 0 bases; unmatched bases: 11. Germline V gives CDR1 LNHDA, CDR2 SQIVND (reference sequence). The CDR3 has 19 amino acids. The CDR3, as DNA: TGTGCCAGTAGTAAGAGACTAGCGTTGGGGAGCTCTGGGGCCAACGTCCTGACTTTC. It yields the protein CASSKRLALGSSGANVLTF.

Remarks on this clone: Different DNA sequences within this sample yield the same CDR3. The chain recombines TRBV4-1 with TRBJ2-7; no clear D. V was cut by 1 base and J by 6 bases, with 4 bases left in between. The CDR3 totals 11 residues. The germline V gene has CDR1 MGHRA and CDR2 YSYEKL. The CDR3 here is CASSQAGEQYF. The CDR3 nucleotides are TGCGCCAGCAGCCAAGCGGGCGAGCAGTACTTC.

A remark on this clone: This CDR3 is also generated by other DNA sequences in the sample. The chain uses TRBV18 and TRBJ2-5; 10 bases agree with TRBD2. Germline lookup yields CDR1 KGHSH and CDR2 LQKENI. CDR3 length: 14 residues. V trimming: 2 bases; J trimming: 5 bases; junction bases outside the gene matches: 2. CDR3 in DNA: TGTGCCAGCTCACCATCAGCGGGAGGGGAGACCCAGTACTTC. This translates into CASSPSAGGETQYF. Variable domain in full (rest from reference TRBV18 and TRBJ2-5): NAGVMQNPRHLVRRRGQEARLRCSPMKGHSHVYWYRQLPEEGLKFMVYLQKENIIDESGMPKERFSAEFPKEGPSILRIQQVVRGDSAAYFCASSPSAGGETQYFGPGTRLLVL.

Points on this clone: Germline and junction disagree at one end, which may indicate a read error. The V gene is TRBV28, the J gene TRBJ1-3, with TRBD1 as a possible D gene (5 bases). The CDR3 is 13 amino acids. The germline CDR1 and CDR2 sequences are MDHEN and SYDVKM. CDR3 in DNA: TGTGCCAGCAGTTTGGTTACAGGCCACCCCTGGAATTTT. Its translation: CASSLVTGHPWNF.